This T cell receptor beta chain was identified during a study of early T cells in non-severe SARS-CoV-2 infection. Study summary: Chains were not paired, and sequencing was done on bulk RNA from unsorted whole blood.

Trimming took off 9 bases at V and 3 bases at J, with 15 bases between the two ends. CDR3 length: 13 residues. CDR1 is SNHLY, CDR2 FYNNEI, per germline. Unique molecular identifiers tagged individual cDNA molecules. MiXCR, applied by TCRdb to the 5' RACE reads, yields one record per CDR3 protein. This sample has about 72,000 distinct CDR3 sequences, with roughly 9.1% found just once. Study-level results: VDJdb-based matching was biased toward anti-spike CD8 responses and missed private and CD4 specificities.

Comment on this clonotype: The antigen is unknown.

The sample consisted of whole blood, taken at baseline. The gene calls are TRBV2 and TRBJ2-7, with D possibly being TRBD1 or TRBD2 (6 bases each). The receptor's source is an adult who was a healthcare worker with PCR-confirmed SARS-CoV-2 infection or an uninfected control (not recorded which). The CDR3 bases are TGTGCCAGTAGAAGGGGGGACATCTACGAGCAGTACTTC. As protein: CASRRGDIYEQYF.